This record concerns one TCR beta chain sequence. There are many counts of this clonotype. The antigen it binds to is not known. Base qualities are not recorded, but no much larger clone differs from it by a single base. This specimen comes from a study of T cells in Graves' hyperthyroidism and ophthalmopathy (dated by TCRdb to about 2019). As for the study more broadly: Peripheral blood was sampled at the time of initial diagnosis, prior to any treatment. An independent validation cohort of 18 to 20 hyperthyroidism patients and about 15 patients who later progressed to ophthalmopathy tested prospective prediction of ophthalmopathy. To identify distinguishing TCR V-J signatures, a discovery cohort of roughly 100 patients was used, comprising 40 to 45 with Graves' ophthalmopathy and 57 with stable Graves' hyperthyroidism. The paper reports TCR Vbeta CDR3 sequencing of approximately 130 peripheral blood samples: approximately 41 ophthalmopathy, fewer than 80 hyperthyroidism and roughly 17 progressor patients. After blood sampling, hyperthyroidism patients were treated with methimazole at a starting dose of 30 mg daily, and ophthalmopathy patients were treated with high-dose intravenous methylprednisolone. The 100 discovery patients were randomly split 7:3 into training and test sets. In about 6 Graves' hyperthyroidism patients, the study also compared T-cell repertoires from thyroid tissue with T-cell repertoires from blood. The paper's findings and limits, for the study overall: Ophthalmopathy was separated from stable hyperthyroidism by a 13 V-J signature model, with about 86% sensitivity and just over 81% specificity obtained in cross-validation and 80%/75% obtained in testing. During validation, the model predicted progression to ophthalmopathy a median of approximately 7 months ahead of onset, with around 71% sensitivity and under 85% specificity. Sample size was not statistically predetermined, and investigators were not blinded to group allocation. Most expanded thyroid clonotypes (frequency above 0.001) were also detected in blood, suggesting blood repertoires may reflect thyroid immune responses.

A patient counted as having stable Graves' hyperthyroidism if no progression to ophthalmopathy occurred over 18 months of follow-up. Hyperthyroidism patients were aged 18 to 65 years and newly diagnosed, with disease duration of less than 2 months. Exclusion was applied to patients with uncontrolled infections, other autoimmune diseases, pregnancy or lactation. Clinical symptoms, serum thyroxine and TRAb, thyroid ultrasound, and orbital computed tomography formed the basis for the diagnoses. PBMCs were isolated from roughly 10 ml of fresh peripheral blood by Ficoll-Paque density gradient centrifugation. Total RNA was extracted using Trizol reagent, and RNA quality was assessed on an Agilent 2100 Bioanalyzer. The CDR3 numbers 15 residues from cysteine through phenylalanine. The DNA shown is the 45-base CDR3, in frame from base 1. Based on the germline V gene, the CDR1 and CDR2 sequences are SGHTA and FQGNSA. V ends up 5 bases short and J 5 bases short, with an unmatched junction base count of 10.

The TCR beta CDR3 regions were amplified from the RNA transcripts. The first round of RT-PCR for the TCR CDR3 was performed with the HTBI primer set and the Qiagen OneStep RT-PCR kit. Libraries were constructed in a second round of multiplex PCR, after which size selection and purification were carried out. Sequencing of the libraries was done on an Illumina HiSeq2000 using paired-end 100 bp reads. Regarding the original processing steps: Raw data were processed with SOAPnuke, discarding reads with adapters, uncalled bases, mean Phred below 15, or no exact constant-primer or identifier match. High-quality paired reads were merged with COPE v1.2.5, and unique nucleotide sequences were defined as clonotypes. Clonotypes were aligned to IMGT TRBV, TRBD and TRBJ reference segments using MiTCR v1.1. The analysis was restricted to V-J combinations with a frequency above 0.0001, which together covered 99.2% of the repertoires. The TCS score was defined as the ratio of F50 (clonal expansion) to E x V (chaos), calculated using BLOSUM62-based TCRdist between CDR3 peptides within each V-J. Welch's t-statistics and random forest reduced around 550 V-J features to 10 to 15, which were used in a naive Bayes classifier (R e1071). The public reads were run again by TCRdb, first through fastp at Q25 and then through MiXCR, and only productive beta chains were kept. A single entry per CDR3 protein holds the most common genes and DNA from its merged rows. The V and J calls were not made by the authors but by TCRdb's processing. For this sample there are approximately 610,000 distinct CDR3 sequences; 16% appear just once. In total, the top ten clones hold 15% to 20% of the sample.

The V gene is TRBV7-2 and the J gene is TRBJ2-5; 8 bases in the middle match TRBD2. The sequence was collected from a woman under 30 with Graves' hyperthyroidism. Sample: blood. The CDR3 protein is CASSPRGSGIETQYF. The DNA reads TGTGCCAGCAGCCCGCGGGGTAGCGGGATTGAGACCCAGTACTTC.